The 12 T cell receptor beta chains presented below share a single source sample, sequenced in a study of response to subunit inactivated influenza vaccine. MiXCR, applied by TCRdb to the RT-PCR reads, yields one record per CDR3 protein. The sample has 600,000 to 700,000 distinct CDR3 sequences; 14% are singletons. Sequenced here: PBMCs from blood, sampled 14 to 15 days before vaccination. The receptors shown here come from a man aged 50 to 60 who received an inactivated influenza vaccine.

This chain uses TRBV15 with TRBJ2-1, with TRBD1 matching over 8 bases. J gave up 4 bases and V 2 bases, and 4 bases lay outside the gene matches. The CDR3 totals 15 residues. Germline lookup yields CDR1 LNHNV and CDR2 YYDKDF (reference sequence). CDR3 bases: TGTGCCACCAGCAGACGGACAGGGAATTACAATGAGCAGTTCTTC. Protein: CATSRRTGNYNEQFF. Variable domain in full (rest from reference TRBV15 and TRBJ2-1): DAMVIQNPRYQVTQFGKPVTLSCSQTLNHNVMYWYQQKSSQAPKLLFHYYDKDFNNEADTPDNFQSRRPNTSFCFLDIRSPGLGDTAMYLCATSRRTGNYNEQFFGPGTRLTVL.

This chain links TRBV28 with TRBJ1-5; possibly TRBD1 for D (6 bases). V was shortened by 3 bases and J by 15 bases, with 15 bases between the two germline ends. CDR1 is MDHEN and CDR2 is SYDVKM in the germline V gene. This CDR3 is built from 12 residues. CDR3 residues: CASSLDPGVGHF. The CDR3 nucleotides are TGTGCCAGCAGTTTGGATCCAGGGGTCGGGCATTTT.

This clonotype turned up a few times. A junction end diverges from the germline sequence, so it may reflect a read error. The rearrangement joins TRBV7-7 to TRBJ2-7, with a tentative D call TRBD1 (6 bases). The length of the CDR3 is 16 residues. From germline, CDR1 is SSHAT and CDR2 FNYEAQ (reference sequence). The CDR3 spells CASSFRQAVPTYEQYF. CDR3 nucleotides: TGTGCTAGCAGCTTTAGACAGGCAGTTCCTACCTACGAGCAGTACTTC.

The V call is TRBV6-2 or TRBV6-3, the J call TRBJ1-5, with a possible D match to TRBD1 (6 bases). Trimming pared 5 bases from V and 2 bases from J, leaving 19 bases between. The length of the CDR3 is 17 residues. CDR1 is MNHEY, CDR2 SVGEGT, per germline. CDR3 amino acids: CASSRRLQGPRNQPQHF. The CDR3 bases are TGTGCCAGCAGTCGCCGTCTTCAGGGGCCCCGCAATCAGCCCCAGCATTTT.

There are a few counts of this clonotype. V is TRBV4-2 and J is TRBJ2-3; D unresolved. Per the germline V gene, CDR1 is LGHNA and CDR2 is YNFKEQ. CDR3 length equals 16 residues. The germline V and J ends were trimmed by 0 bases and 2 bases, with 12 bases remaining between them. CDR3 loop: CASSQEPSWATDTQYF. In DNA form, the CDR3 reads TGTGCCAGCAGCCAAGAGCCGTCTTGGGCCACAGATACGCAGTATTTT.

This clonotype was seen a few times. The rearrangement uses TRBV7-6 and TRBJ2-3, with D unresolved. Germline V gene data show CDR1 as SGHVS and CDR2 as FNYEAQ. The CDR3 contains 13 residues. V lost 3 bases, J lost 5 bases, and 9 bases lay in between. CDR3 sequence: CASSLGPGDTQYF. The CDR3 DNA is TGTGCCAGCAGCTTGGGCCCAGGAGATACGCAGTATTTT.

This clonotype occurred a few times. The J gene is TRBJ1-2, the V gene TRBV12-3 or TRBV12-4; D perhaps matches TRBD1 (6 bases). Trimming stripped 6 bases from V and 5 bases from J, with 13 bases between. There are 13 residues in the CDR3. Here the CDR3 reads CASRRQALYGYTF. CDR3 coding DNA: TGTGCCAGCAGGAGACAGGCCCTTTATGGCTACACCTTC.

This clonotype was detected many times. The CDR3 spells CASSLPGQNTGELFF. CDR3 DNA: TGTGCCAGCAGTCTACCGGGTCAGAACACCGGGGAGCTGTTTTTT. V and J are TRBV7-9 and TRBJ2-2; no firm D call. The V end lost 6 bases, the J end lost 1 base, and 12 bases lay between the germline ends. This CDR3 contains 15 residues. Germline V lookup: CDR1 SEHNR, CDR2 FQNEAQ (reference sequence).

This clonotype has just a few counts. The chain recombines TRBV20-1 with TRBJ1-1; D unclear. CDR1 and CDR2 from the germline V gene are DFQATT and SNEGSKA (reference sequence). The V gene lost 4 bases and the J gene lost 3 bases, with 12 bases spanning the gap. The CDR3 consists of 13 residues. CDR3 sequence (DNA): TGCAGTGCTACGGGCCAGCTGGACACTGAAGCTTTCTTT. Protein product: CSATGQLDTEAFF.

This clonotype was detected a few times. V usage is TRBV10-2 and J usage is TRBJ2-2; D is perhaps TRBD1 or TRBD2 (5 bases each). The V and J ends lost 2 bases and 3 bases respectively, with 10 bases between them. This CDR3 spans 15 amino acids. The germline CDR1 and CDR2 sequences are WSHSY and SAAADI. CDR3 DNA sequence: TGCGCCAGCAGTGAGCCGGGACGGTACACCGGGGAGCTGTTTTTT. Its protein product is CASSEPGRYTGELFF.

The CDR3 loop is CASSWGGGHGYTF. DNA of the CDR3: TGTGCCAGCAGCTGGGGAGGGGGCCATGGCTACACCTTC. The chain carries TRBV27 and TRBJ1-2; 7 positions match TRBD1. The CDR3 consists of 13 residues. J was trimmed by 6 bases and V by 6 bases; bases with no gene match: 7. Per germline, CDR1 MNHEY and CDR2 SMNVEV (reference sequence).

This clonotype was seen ten or more times. This chain uses TRBV4-2 with TRBJ1-2, with D uncertain. CDR1 LGHNA and CDR2 YNFKEQ come from the germline V gene. Trimming shortened V by 0 bases and J by 2 bases, and 10 bases separated the two germline ends. The CDR3 sequence is 15 residues long. The CDR3 DNA follows: TGTGCCAGCAGCCAAGATAAGAGGGTGAACTATGGCTACACCTTC. Protein: CASSQDKRVNYGYTF.